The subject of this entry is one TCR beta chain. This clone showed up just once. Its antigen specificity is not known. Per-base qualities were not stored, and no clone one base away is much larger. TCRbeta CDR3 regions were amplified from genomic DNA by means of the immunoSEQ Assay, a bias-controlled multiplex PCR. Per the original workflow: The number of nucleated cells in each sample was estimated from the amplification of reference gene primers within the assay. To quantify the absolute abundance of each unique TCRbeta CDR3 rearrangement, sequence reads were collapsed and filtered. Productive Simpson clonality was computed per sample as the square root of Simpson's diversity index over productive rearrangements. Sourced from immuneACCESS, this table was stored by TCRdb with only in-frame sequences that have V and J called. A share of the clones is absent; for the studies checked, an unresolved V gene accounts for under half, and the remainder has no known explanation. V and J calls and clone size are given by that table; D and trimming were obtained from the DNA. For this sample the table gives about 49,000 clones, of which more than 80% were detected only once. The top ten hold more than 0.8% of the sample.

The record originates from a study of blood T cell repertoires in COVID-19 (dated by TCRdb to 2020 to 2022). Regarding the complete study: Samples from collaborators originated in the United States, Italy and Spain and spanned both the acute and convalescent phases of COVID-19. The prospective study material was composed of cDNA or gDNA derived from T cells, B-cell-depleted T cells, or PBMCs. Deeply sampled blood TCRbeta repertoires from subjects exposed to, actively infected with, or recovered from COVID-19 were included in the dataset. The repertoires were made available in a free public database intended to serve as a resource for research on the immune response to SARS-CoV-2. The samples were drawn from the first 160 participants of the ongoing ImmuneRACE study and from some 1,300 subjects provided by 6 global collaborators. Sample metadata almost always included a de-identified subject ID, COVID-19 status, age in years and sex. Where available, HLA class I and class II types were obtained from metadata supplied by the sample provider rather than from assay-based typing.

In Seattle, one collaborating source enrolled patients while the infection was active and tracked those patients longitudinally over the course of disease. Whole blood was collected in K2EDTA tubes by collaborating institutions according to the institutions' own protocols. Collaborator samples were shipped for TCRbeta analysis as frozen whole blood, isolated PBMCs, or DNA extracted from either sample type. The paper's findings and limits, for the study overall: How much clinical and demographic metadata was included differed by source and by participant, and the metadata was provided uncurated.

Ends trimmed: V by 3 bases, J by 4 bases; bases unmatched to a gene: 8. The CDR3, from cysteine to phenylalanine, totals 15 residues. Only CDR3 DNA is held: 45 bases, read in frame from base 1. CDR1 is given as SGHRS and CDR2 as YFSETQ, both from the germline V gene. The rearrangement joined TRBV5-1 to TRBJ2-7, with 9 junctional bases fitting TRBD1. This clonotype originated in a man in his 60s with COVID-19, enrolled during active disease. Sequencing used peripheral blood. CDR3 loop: CASSWTGEILYEQYF. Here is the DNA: TGCGCCAGCAGCTGGACAGGGGAGATTTTGTACGAGCAGTACTTC.